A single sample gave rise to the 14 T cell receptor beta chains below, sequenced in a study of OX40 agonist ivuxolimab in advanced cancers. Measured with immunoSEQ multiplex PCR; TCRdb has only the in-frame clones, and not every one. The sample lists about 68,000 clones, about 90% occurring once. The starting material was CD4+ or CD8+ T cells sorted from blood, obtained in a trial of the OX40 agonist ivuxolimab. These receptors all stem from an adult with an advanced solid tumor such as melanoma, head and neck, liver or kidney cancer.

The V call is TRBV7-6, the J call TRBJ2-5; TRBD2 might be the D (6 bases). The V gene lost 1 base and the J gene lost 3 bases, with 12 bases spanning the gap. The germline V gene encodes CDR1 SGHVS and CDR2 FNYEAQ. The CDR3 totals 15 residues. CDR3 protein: CASSLGTLAEETQYF. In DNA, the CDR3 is TGTGCCAGCAGCTTAGGGACTTTAGCGGAAGAGACCCAGTACTTC.

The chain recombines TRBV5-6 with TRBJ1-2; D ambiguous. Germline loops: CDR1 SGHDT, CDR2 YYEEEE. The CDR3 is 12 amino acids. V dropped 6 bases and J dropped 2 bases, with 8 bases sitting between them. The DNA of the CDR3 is TGTGCCAGCACCCGCAGAAACTATGGCTACACCTTC. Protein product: CASTRRNYGYTF.

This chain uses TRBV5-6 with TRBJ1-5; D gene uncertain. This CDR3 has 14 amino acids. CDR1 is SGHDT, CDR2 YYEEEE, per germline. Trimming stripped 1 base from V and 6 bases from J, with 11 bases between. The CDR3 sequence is CASSLRTIAQPQHF. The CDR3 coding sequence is TGTGCCAGCAGCTTGCGAACAATTGCTCAGCCCCAGCATTTT.

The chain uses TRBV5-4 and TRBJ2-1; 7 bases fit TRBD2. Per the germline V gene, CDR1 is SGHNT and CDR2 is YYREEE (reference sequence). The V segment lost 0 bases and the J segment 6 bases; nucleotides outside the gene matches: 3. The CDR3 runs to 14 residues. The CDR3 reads CASSLGLAFNEQFF. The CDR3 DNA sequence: TGTGCCAGCAGCTTGGGACTAGCCTTCAATGAGCAGTTCTTC.

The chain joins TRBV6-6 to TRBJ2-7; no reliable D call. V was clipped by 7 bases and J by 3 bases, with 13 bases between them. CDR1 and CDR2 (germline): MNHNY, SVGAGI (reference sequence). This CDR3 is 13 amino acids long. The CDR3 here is CASMVKDIYEQYF. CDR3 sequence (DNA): TGTGCCAGCATGGTTAAGGATATCTACGAGCAGTACTTC.

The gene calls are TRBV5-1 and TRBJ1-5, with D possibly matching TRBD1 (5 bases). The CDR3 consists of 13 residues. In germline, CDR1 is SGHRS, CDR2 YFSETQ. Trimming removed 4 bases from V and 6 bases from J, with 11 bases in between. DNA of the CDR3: TGCGCCAGCAGCGTAACAGGCCCTCAGCCCCAGCATTTT. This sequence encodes CASSVTGPQPQHF.

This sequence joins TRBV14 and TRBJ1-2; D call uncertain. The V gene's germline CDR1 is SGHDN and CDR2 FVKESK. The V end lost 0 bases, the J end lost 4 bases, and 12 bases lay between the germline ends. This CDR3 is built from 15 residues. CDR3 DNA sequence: TGTGCCAGCAGCCAAGATCTAACAATGGTCTATGGCTACACCTTC. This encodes CASSQDLTMVYGYTF.

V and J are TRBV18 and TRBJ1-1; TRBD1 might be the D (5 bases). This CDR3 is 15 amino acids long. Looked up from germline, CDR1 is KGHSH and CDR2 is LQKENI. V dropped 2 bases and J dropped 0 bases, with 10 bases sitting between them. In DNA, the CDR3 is TGTGCCAGCTCACCAATTGACAGCATGAACACTGAAGCTTTCTTT. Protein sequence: CASSPIDSMNTEAFF.

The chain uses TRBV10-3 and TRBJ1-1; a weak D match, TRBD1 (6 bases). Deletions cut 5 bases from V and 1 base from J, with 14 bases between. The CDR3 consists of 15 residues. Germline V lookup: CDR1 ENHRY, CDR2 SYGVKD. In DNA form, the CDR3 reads TGTGCCATCAGTACTACGGGACACACGAACACTGAAGCTTTCTTT. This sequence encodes CAISTTGHTNTEAFF.

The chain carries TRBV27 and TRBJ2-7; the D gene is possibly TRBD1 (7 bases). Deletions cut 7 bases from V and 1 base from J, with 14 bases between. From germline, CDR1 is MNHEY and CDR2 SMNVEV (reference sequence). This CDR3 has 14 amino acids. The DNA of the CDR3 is TGTGCCAGCAAGTGGGGGGACAGATCCTACGAGCAGTACTTC. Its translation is CASKWGDRSYEQYF.

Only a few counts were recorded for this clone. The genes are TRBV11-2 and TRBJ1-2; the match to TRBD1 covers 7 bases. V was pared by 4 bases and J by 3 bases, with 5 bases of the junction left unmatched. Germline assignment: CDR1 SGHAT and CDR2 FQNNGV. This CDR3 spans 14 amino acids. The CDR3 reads CASSYTGVDYGYTF. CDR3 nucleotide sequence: TGTGCCAGCAGCTACACAGGGGTGGACTATGGCTACACCTTC.

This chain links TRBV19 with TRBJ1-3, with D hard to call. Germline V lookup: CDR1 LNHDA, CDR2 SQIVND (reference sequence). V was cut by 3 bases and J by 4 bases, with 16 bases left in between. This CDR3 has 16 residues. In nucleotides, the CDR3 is TGTGCCAGTAGTATTTTCTTCGGGCAGGCGGGAAACACCATATATTTT. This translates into CASSIFFGQAGNTIYF.

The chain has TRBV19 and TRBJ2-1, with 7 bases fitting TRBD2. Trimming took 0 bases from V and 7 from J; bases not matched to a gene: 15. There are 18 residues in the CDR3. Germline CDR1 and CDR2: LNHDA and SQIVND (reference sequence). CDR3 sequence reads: CASSIDQGSGWSWNEQFF. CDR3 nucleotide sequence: TGTGCCAGTAGTATAGATCAGGGTAGCGGGTGGTCATGGAATGAGCAGTTCTTC.

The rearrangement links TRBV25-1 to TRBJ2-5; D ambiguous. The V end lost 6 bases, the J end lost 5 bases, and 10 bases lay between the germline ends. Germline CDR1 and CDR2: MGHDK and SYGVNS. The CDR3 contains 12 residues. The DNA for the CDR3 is TGTGCCAGCAGCGTAGGGCAGGAGACCCAGTACTTC. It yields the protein CASSVGQETQYF.